Following are 3 T cell receptor beta chains from one sample sequenced in a study of persistence of HIV-infected CD4 T cells. No antigen is known for these receptors. Sequencing used immunoSEQ version 4 in survey mode. Generated by immunoSEQ multiplex PCR, the TCRdb table keeps only in-frame clones and is missing some. The data hold approximately 31,000 clones, with approximately 85% observed a single time. Stimulation used 10 ug/mL lysate from CMV-infected fibroblasts. Sorted nonresponding memory CD4+ T cells were CD40L-negative, CD69-negative, CD45RO-high. This specimen consisted of CD4+ T cells sorted from PBMCs after approximately 19-hour stimulation, obtained from a patient who received antiretroviral therapy. The receptors shown here come from an adult man with HIV who was CMV-seropositive.

V usage is TRBV2 and J usage is TRBJ2-3; 10 bases are a match to TRBD2. The CDR3 runs to 16 residues. CDR1 and CDR2 (germline): SNHLY, FYNNEI. V gave up 6 bases and J gave up 2 bases; unmatched junction bases: 8. The CDR3 DNA is TGTGCCAGCAGACGGGATAGCGGGGGGCCCACAGATACGCAGTATTTT. Amino acid sequence: CASRRDSGGPTDTQYF.

This chain joins TRBV6-2 or TRBV6-3 and TRBJ2-3; weak D call: TRBD2 (5 bases). V gave up 6 bases and J gave up 0 bases, with 13 bases separating them. The CDR3 covers 15 residues. Germline V gives CDR1 MNHEY, CDR2 SVGEGT. The CDR3 nucleotides read TGTGCCAGCAGCTTCGGGATTACTAGCACAGATACGCAGTATTTT. Translation gives CASSFGITSTDTQYF.

The chain couples TRBV18 to TRBJ2-1, with a weak D call TRBD2 (6 bases). Germline CDR1 KGHSH, CDR2 LQKENI. This CDR3 spans 12 amino acids. Trimming removed 0 bases at V and 10 bases at J, with 7 bases between. The CDR3 nucleotides read TGTGCCAGCTCACCACCGGAGGGAGAGCAGTTCTTC. This gives the protein CASSPPEGEQFF.